Below, 27 T cell receptor beta chains from the same sample are listed, as sequenced in a study of sequential checkpoint blockade in melanoma. Only in-frame clones appear in the TCRdb table, and some are missing; sequencing was by immunoSEQ multiplex PCR. Here the sample spans 21,000 or so clones, approximately 80% being singletons. As for treatment: randomized to nivolumab then ipilimumab (arm A) or the reverse (arm B). Sequencing used CD8+ T cells sorted from blood (inferred from file names), obtained from a patient given nivolumab and ipilimumab in sequence. The receptors here all came from a human donor with melanoma.

V and J are TRBV7-6 and TRBJ2-1, with 12 bases that match TRBD2. After removal of 5 bases from V and 7 bases from J, the junction contained 9 bases not matched to a gene. This CDR3 is 16 amino acids long. Germline V gives CDR1 SGHVS, CDR2 FNYEAQ. The CDR3, as DNA: TGTGCCAGCAGCCCGTGGACTAGCGGGACGATAAATGAGCAGTTCTTC. Protein sequence: CASSPWTSGTINEQFF.

The chain joins TRBV7-8 to TRBJ2-2, with 10 nucleotides matching TRBD2. This CDR3 has 16 residues. The V and J ends lost 5 bases and 6 bases, in that order; junction bases with no gene match: 9. Germline loops: CDR1 SGHVS, CDR2 FQNEAQ. The CDR3 here is CASSLLAGGTAGELFF. CDR3 nucleotide sequence: TGTGCCAGCAGCCTCTTAGCGGGAGGAACGGCCGGGGAGCTGTTTTTT.

This clone showed up just once. Distinct nucleotide sequences in the sample also encode this CDR3. The rearrangement joins TRBV4-1 to TRBJ2-1, with 9 bases aligning to TRBD2. Germline-derived CDR1 and CDR2 are MGHRA and YSYEKL. V was pared by 1 base and J by 9 bases, with 7 bases of the junction left unmatched. This CDR3 region has 15 residues. In nucleotides, the CDR3 is TGCGCCAGCAGCCAAGGGCTAGCGGGAAGTGGTGAGCAGTTCTTC. It specifies CASSQGLAGSGEQFF.

This chain links TRBV5-6 with TRBJ2-4, with 7 bases fitting TRBD2. The CDR3 is 15 residues long. Trimming removed 0 bases from V and 9 bases from J; junction bases left unmatched: 9. Germline-derived CDR1 and CDR2 are SGHDT and YYEEEE. CDR3 in DNA: TGTGCCAGCAGCTTGGACAGTGAGTGGGAGGGCATTCAGTACTTC. Its protein is CASSLDSEWEGIQYF.

The chain joins TRBV19 to TRBJ1-2; the match to TRBD1 covers 7 bases. CDR1 is LNHDA, CDR2 SQIVND, per germline (reference sequence). The CDR3 loop spans 12 amino acids. The junction had 6 bases not matched to a gene; V was cut back by 6 bases and J by 8 bases. The chain's CDR3 is CASRTGAVGYTF. As DNA, the CDR3 is TGTGCCAGTAGAACAGGGGCGGTAGGCTACACCTTC.

The CDR3 loop is CASSFAPESTYEQYF. DNA for the CDR3: TGTGCCAGCAGCTTTGCACCCGAATCTACCTACGAGCAGTACTTC. This rearrangement joins TRBV7-3 to TRBJ2-7, with unresolved D. The germline gives CDR1 SGHTA, CDR2 FQGTGA. There are 15 residues in the CDR3. Deletions cut 3 bases from V and 2 bases from J, with 14 bases between. The variable domain in full, completed from reference TRBV7-3 and TRBJ2-7, reads GAGVSQTPSNKVTEKGKYVELRCDPISGHTALYWYRQSLGQGPEFLIYFQGTGAADDSGLPNDRFFAVRPEGSVSTLKIQRTERGDSAVYLCASSFAPESTYEQYFGPGTRLTVT.

V gene TRBV2 combines with J gene TRBJ2-7, with D perhaps TRBD1 (5 bases). Germline V gene data show CDR1 as SNHLY and CDR2 as FYNNEI. Trimming took 0 bases from V and 1 from J, leaving 7 bases between them. CDR3 length: 14 amino acids. The CDR3 is CASSEATGSYEQYF. The CDR3 DNA is TGTGCCAGCAGTGAAGCCACAGGTTCCTACGAGCAGTACTTC.

The chain couples TRBV28 to TRBJ2-7; 7 bases line up with TRBD2. V gave up 2 bases and J gave up 3 bases; unmatched junction bases: 13. The CDR3 contains 17 residues. Germline assignment: CDR1 MDHEN and CDR2 SYDVKM. The CDR3 DNA sequence: TGTGCCAGCAGTTTAATCTATCCTAGCGGTTTCCTCTACGAGCAGTACTTC. Protein: CASSLIYPSGFLYEQYF.

The chain uses TRBV7-2 and TRBJ1-2, with 10 bases identical to TRBD1. Germline CDR1 and CDR2: SGHTA and FQGNSA. The CDR3 loop spans 15 amino acids. V lost 4 bases and J lost 2; bases outside the gene matches: 4. Here the CDR3 reads CASSYGQGGNYGYTF. The CDR3 DNA is TGTGCCAGCAGCTATGGACAGGGGGGAAACTATGGCTACACCTTC.

The V call is TRBV12-5, the J call TRBJ1-2; D unclear. The germline V gene encodes CDR1 LGHNT and CDR2 FRNRAP. The CDR3 has 13 residues. The V and J ends lost 3 bases and 2 bases respectively, with 7 bases between them. The CDR3 sequence: CASGFDINYGYTF. Written as DNA, the CDR3 is TGTGCTAGTGGTTTCGACATCAACTATGGCTACACCTTC. The variable domain in full, with the rest retrieved from reference TRBV12-5 and TRBJ1-2, is DARVTQTPRHKVTEMGQEVTMRCQPILGHNTVFWYRQTMMQGLELLAYFRNRAPLDDSGMPKDRFSAEMPDATLATLKIQPSEPRDSAVYFCASGFDINYGYTFGSGTRLTVV.

The sample holds a few counts of this clone. This CDR3 is also generated by other DNA sequences in the sample. Here the CDR3 DNA reads TGTGCCAGCAGTTTCAGGGGCGGGAGTAATGAGCAGTTCTTC. Translating it yields CASSFRGGSNEQFF. The V and J genes are TRBV28 and TRBJ2-1; D perhaps matches TRBD2 (7 bases). CDR1 and CDR2 from the germline V gene are MDHEN and SYDVKM. Trimming removed 3 bases at V and 7 bases at J, with 13 bases between. The CDR3 extends over 14 amino acids.

This rearrangement joins TRBV10-3 to TRBJ2-7; unclear D gene. The CDR3 runs 13 residues. Germline V CDR1 and CDR2: ENHRY, SYGVKD. V lost 7 bases, J lost 1 base, and 11 bases lay in between. In DNA form, the CDR3 reads TGTGCCATCACCAGAGGCATTTCCTACGAGCAGTACTTC. It codes for CAITRGISYEQYF.

The V and J genes are TRBV5-6 and TRBJ2-7; no definite D call. CDR3 size: 14 residues. Germline assignment: CDR1 SGHDT and CDR2 YYEEEE. V gave up 2 bases and J gave up 2 bases, with 11 bases separating them. CDR3 in amino acids: CASSFTESPYEQYF. DNA of the CDR3: TGTGCCAGCAGCTTTACGGAGTCTCCCTACGAGCAGTACTTC.

This chain links TRBV11-2 with TRBJ2-3; 8 bases match TRBD1. Germline V gives CDR1 SGHAT, CDR2 FQNNGV. The trim removed 1 base at V and 4 bases at J, leaving 10 bases unmatched. The CDR3 extends over 17 amino acids. The CDR3 region has the DNA TGTGCCAGCAGCTTAGCCGGACAGGGCCGCAGGGCAGATACGCAGTATTTT. Translating it yields CASSLAGQGRRADTQYF.

This chain links TRBV4-3 with TRBJ2-2; 11 bases line up with TRBD2. The CDR3 has 18 residues. With 0 bases clipped from V and 5 bases from J, the junction kept 8 bases outside the gene matches. CDR1 is LGHNA and CDR2 is YSLEER in the germline V gene. CDR3 in amino acids: CASSQDPRLAGTTGELFF. The CDR3 DNA sequence: TGCGCCAGCAGCCAAGATCCCCGACTAGCGGGGACTACCGGGGAGCTGTTTTTT.

This clone occurred once. The chain recombines TRBV4-1 with TRBJ2-3; 11 bases match TRBD2. The CDR3 extends over 18 amino acids. Unmatched junction bases numbered 12, after V lost 2 bases and J lost 5 bases. The germline V gene has CDR1 MGHRA and CDR2 YSYEKL. The CDR3 nucleotides are TGCGCCAGCAGCCAAAATCCCCTAGCGGGGGGCTTCAGAGATACGCAGTATTTT. This codes for CASSQNPLAGGFRDTQYF.

The CDR3 here is CASSQGSLYNYGYTF. CDR3 nucleotides: TGCGCCAGCAGCCAAGGGAGCTTATACAACTATGGCTACACCTTC. The chain joins TRBV4-3 to TRBJ1-2; unclear D gene. The V and J ends lost 1 base and 2 bases respectively, with 11 bases between them. This CDR3 has 15 residues. The germline V gene encodes CDR1 LGHNA and CDR2 YSLEER.

V gene TRBV19 combines with J gene TRBJ2-7; TRBD2 agrees at 9 bases. V dropped 0 bases and J dropped 1; count of bases not matched to a gene: 4. This CDR3 has 16 residues. From germline, CDR1 is LNHDA and CDR2 SQIVND (reference sequence). As DNA, the CDR3 is TGTGCCAGTAGTATAGATCCAACTAGCGGGTCCTACGAGCAGTACTTC. Translated, it gives CASSIDPTSGSYEQYF.

The chain couples TRBV27 to TRBJ2-7; TRBD2 agrees at 7 bases. Germline CDR1 MNHEY, CDR2 SMNVEV (reference sequence). Trimming removed 7 bases from V and 7 bases from J; junction bases left unmatched: 16. The CDR3 covers 15 residues. The DNA for the CDR3 is TGTGCCAGCAAACAGCGGGATGATTGGGTATGGGAGCAGTACTTC. Protein: CASKQRDDWVWEQYF.

The chain carries TRBV6-5 and TRBJ1-4; TRBD1 matches at 7 bases. V lost 3 bases, J lost 3 bases, and 4 bases stayed unmatched. The CDR3 totals 15 residues. CDR1 and CDR2 from the germline V gene are MNHEY and SVGAGI. The CDR3 protein is CASSYDGTANEKLFF. In nucleotides, the CDR3 is TGTGCCAGCAGTTATGACGGGACAGCTAATGAAAAACTGTTTTTT.

The chain links TRBV7-6 to TRBJ2-1; the match to TRBD1 covers 12 bases. CDR1 is SGHVS, CDR2 FNYEAQ, per germline. The CDR3 extends over 14 amino acids. The J segment lost 7 bases and the V segment lost 5 bases, leaving 3 bases of the junction unmatched. The CDR3 DNA sequence: TGTGCCAGCAGCCGGGACAGGGGGCAGAATGAGCAGTTCTTC. It yields the protein CASSRDRGQNEQFF. The full variable domain, completed using reference TRBV7-6 and TRBJ2-1, is GAGVSQSPRYKVTKRGQDVALRCDPISGHVSLYWYRQALGQGPEFLTYFNYEAQQDKSGLPNDRFSAERPEGSISTLTIQRTEQRDSAMYRCASSRDRGQNEQFFGPGTRLTVL.

The CDR3 spells CASSYGGGNYNSPLHF. The CDR3 DNA sequence: TGTGCCAGCAGTTACGGGGGAGGGAACTATAATTCACCCCTCCACTTT. The gene calls are TRBV6-5 and TRBJ1-6, with a possible D match to TRBD1 (5 bases). The CDR3 sequence is 16 residues long. The V gene lost 2 bases and the J gene lost 3 bases, with 11 bases spanning the gap. Germline V gene sequence: CDR1 MNHEY, CDR2 SVGAGI.

CDR3 sequence: CASSLARSNRYGYTF. As DNA, the CDR3 is TGTGCCAGCAGTTTAGCCCGGTCAAACCGGTATGGCTACACCTTC. The chain has TRBV27 and TRBJ1-2; no clear D gene. With 2 bases removed from V and 5 bases from J, the gap between germline ends came to 15 bases. CDR3 length equals 15 residues. The V gene's germline CDR1 is MNHEY and CDR2 SMNVEV (reference sequence).

The genes are TRBV27 and TRBJ2-7, with TRBD2 matching 8 bases. The germline gives CDR1 MNHEY, CDR2 SMNVEV (reference sequence). The CDR3 sequence is 12 residues long. With 6 bases clipped from V and 11 bases from J, the junction kept 9 bases outside the gene matches. CDR3 protein: CASSLRGGREYF. Written as DNA, the CDR3 is TGTGCCAGCAGCCTTCGGGGGGGGCGAGAGTACTTC.

For the CDR3, the DNA is TGTGCCAGCAGCCCGGGACAGGGAATTTCCAATGAGCAGTTCTTC. This encodes CASSPGQGISNEQFF. J is TRBJ2-1 and V is TRBV27; 9 nucleotides agree with TRBD1. V gave up 6 bases and J gave up 6 bases; unmatched junction bases: 9. The length of the CDR3 is 15 residues. Germline-derived CDR1 and CDR2 are MNHEY and SMNVEV (reference sequence).

The chain couples TRBV4-1 to TRBJ2-7; 9 positions agree with TRBD2. V lost 6 bases, J lost 0 bases, and 0 bases stayed unmatched. The length of the CDR3 is 13 residues. CDR1 is MGHRA and CDR2 is YSYEKL in the germline V gene. CDR3 DNA sequence: TGCGCCAGCAGGCGGGGGGGCTCCTACGAGCAGTACTTC. Translating it yields CASRRGGSYEQYF.

This clone was recorded only once. V and J are TRBV9 and TRBJ2-5; D gene uncertain. Germline CDR1 and CDR2: SGDLS and YYNGEE. V shed 5 bases and J shed 2 bases, with 16 bases lying between them. The CDR3 totals 15 residues. Written as DNA, the CDR3 is TGTGCCAGCAGTGTCTCGGCTAGTCTTCAAGAGACCCAGTACTTC. Protein sequence: CASSVSASLQETQYF.